The 11 T cell receptor beta chains listed next were all sequenced from one sample in a study of blood T cell repertoires in COVID-19. Here immunoSEQ multiplex PCR was the method, and the copy in TCRdb shows in-frame clones only, minus some. The sample shows some 200,000 clones, 65% to 90% of them seen only once. The sequencing input was peripheral blood. These receptors originate from a woman aged 40 to 50 who had recovered from COVID-19.

In the case of this clone: Other nucleotide sequences in the sample specify the same CDR3. CDR3 residues: CASSSGQTNYGYTF. The CDR3 DNA follows: TGTGCCAGCAGCTCCGGACAGACTAACTATGGCTACACCTTC. The chain combines TRBV7-9 with TRBJ1-2; a weak D match, TRBD1 (6 bases). The CDR3 totals 14 residues. Trimming shortened V by 4 bases and J by 0 bases, and 9 bases separated the two germline ends. Germline loops: CDR1 SEHNR, CDR2 FQNEAQ (reference sequence).

The chain employs TRBV2 and TRBJ2-7, with D maybe TRBD2 (5 bases). Germline CDR1 and CDR2: SNHLY and FYNNEI. The CDR3 runs 12 residues. Trimming shortened V by 10 bases and J by 2 bases, and 12 bases separated the two germline ends. CDR3 nucleotides: TGTGCCACCCTTCGGGGTGCCTACGAGCAGTACTTC. Encoded protein: CATLRGAYEQYF.

The chain has TRBV18 and TRBJ1-2, with D uncertain. Germline CDR1 and CDR2: KGHSH and LQKENI. Trimming removed 4 bases from V and 4 bases from J, with 16 bases in between. The CDR3 totals 15 residues. CDR3: CASSLDYGRSYGYTF. The CDR3 region has the DNA TGTGCCAGCTCACTGGACTATGGCAGGAGCTATGGCTACACCTTC. The full variable domain, in which reference TRBV18 and TRBJ1-2 provide the parts outside the CDR3, is NAGVMQNPRHLVRRRGQEARLRCSPMKGHSHVYWYRQLPEEGLKFMVYLQKENIIDESGMPKERFSAEFPKEGPSILRIQQVVRGDSAAYFCASSLDYGRSYGYTFGSGTRLTVV.

The rearrangement uses TRBV19 and TRBJ2-2; D perhaps matches TRBD2 (6 bases). Trimming shortened V by 9 bases and J by 7 bases, and 21 bases separated the two germline ends. CDR1 and CDR2 from the germline V gene are LNHDA and SQIVND (reference sequence). The CDR3 consists of 15 residues. CDR3 in DNA: TGTGCCAGCGCGGGACTCGAGTGGTCCGGCGGGGAGCTGTTTTTT. Amino acid sequence: CASAGLEWSGGELFF.

This clone occurred once. V gene TRBV6-2 or TRBV6-3 combines with J gene TRBJ1-2; D is unresolved. CDR3 length: 18 amino acids. From germline, CDR1 is MNHEY and CDR2 SVGEGT. The V end was cut by 1 base, the J end by 0 bases, with 18 bases between. The CDR3 reads CASSYFDYGVGANYGYTF. The CDR3 nucleotides are TGTGCCAGCAGTTACTTCGATTATGGAGTAGGTGCTAACTATGGCTACACCTTC.

Comment on this clone: Other DNA sequences in this sample translate to the same CDR3. V usage is TRBV4-3 and J usage is TRBJ2-7; 8 nucleotides match TRBD2. The CDR3 spans 15 residues. Unmatched junction bases numbered 3, after V lost 0 bases and J lost 2 bases. Germline lookup yields CDR1 LGHNA and CDR2 YSLEER. CDR3 region: CASSQEAGVTYEQYF. The DNA of the CDR3 is TGCGCCAGCAGCCAAGAAGCGGGGGTCACCTACGAGCAGTACTTC.

This clone came up once. The CDR3 reads CSASIRRRETQYF. CDR3 sequence (DNA): TGCAGTGCTAGTATCCGGAGACGAGAGACCCAGTACTTC. The gene calls are TRBV20-1 and TRBJ2-5; D remains ambiguous. The CDR3 contains 13 residues. Germline V gene sequence: CDR1 DFQATT, CDR2 SNEGSKA (reference sequence). V was clipped by 3 bases and J by 4 bases, with 12 bases between them.

This clone has a single count. V gene TRBV28 combines with J gene TRBJ1-5, with D possibly matching TRBD1 (5 bases). Between the trimmed V and J ends, which lost 7 bases and 0 bases, there was a span of 16 bases. There are 16 residues in the CDR3. Per the germline V gene, CDR1 is MDHEN and CDR2 is SYDVKM. CDR3 protein: CASMVPDNPSNQPQHF. CDR3 nucleotides: TGTGCCAGCATGGTACCGGACAATCCTAGCAATCAGCCCCAGCATTTT.

The V gene is TRBV19, the J gene TRBJ1-3; D is unresolved. V was clipped by 3 bases and J by 0 bases, with 15 bases between them. Per germline, CDR1 LNHDA and CDR2 SQIVND (reference sequence). CDR3 length equals 17 residues. CDR3 residues: CASSIGRVGDSGNTIYF. CDR3 DNA: TGTGCCAGTAGTATTGGGAGGGTTGGCGACTCTGGAAACACCATATATTTT. The full variable domain, rest sourced from reference TRBV19 and TRBJ1-3, is DGGITQSPKYLFRKEGQNVTLSCEQNLNHDAMYWYRQDPGQGLRLIYYSQIVNDFQKGDIAEGYSVSREKKESFPLTVTSAQKNPTAFYLCASSIGRVGDSGNTIYFGEGSWLTVV.

The DNA of the CDR3 is TGTGCCACAGGGAGGGGTTATGGCTACACCTTC. Its protein product is CATGRGYGYTF. The chain is built from TRBV19 and TRBJ1-2, with D perhaps matching TRBD1 (5 bases). Germline CDR1 is LNHDA and CDR2 is SQIVND (reference sequence). The CDR3 length is 11 residues. V was trimmed by 10 bases and J by 5 bases, leaving 11 bases between them.

The chain links TRBV10-3 to TRBJ2-2, with a tentative D call TRBD1 (6 bases). Per germline, CDR1 ENHRY and CDR2 SYGVKD. Between the trimmed V and J ends, which lost 9 bases and 2 bases, there was a span of 7 bases. This CDR3 is 12 amino acids long. The CDR3 bases are TGTGCCATACAGGGTAACACCGGGGAGCTGTTTTTT. It specifies CAIQGNTGELFF.